What follows describes a single TCR beta chain. This clonotype was observed at least ten times. Its recognized antigen is unknown. Base qualities are not provided; no much larger clone lies one nucleotide away. These data come from a study of T cells in Graves' hyperthyroidism and ophthalmopathy (dated by TCRdb to between 2018 and 2021). Describing the broader study: Peripheral blood samples were taken at the time of initial diagnosis, prior to any treatment. TCR V-J signatures able to tell the groups apart were searched for in a discovery cohort of some 97 patients, of whom roughly 42 had Graves' ophthalmopathy and 55 to 65 had stable Graves' hyperthyroidism. Prospective prediction of ophthalmopathy was tested in an independent validation cohort consisting of fewer than 20 hyperthyroidism patients and 15 or so patients who later progressed to ophthalmopathy. For training and testing, the 95 to 100 patients in the discovery cohort were randomly divided in a 7:3 ratio. Thyroid tissue and blood T-cell repertoires from six Graves' hyperthyroidism patients were also compared in the study. After blood sampling, hyperthyroidism patients were treated with methimazole at a starting dose of 30 mg daily, and ophthalmopathy patients were treated with high-dose intravenous methylprednisolone. TCR Vbeta CDR3 sequencing of 140 or so peripheral blood samples (around 45 ophthalmopathy, about 80 hyperthyroidism and approximately 17 progressor patients) is reported in the paper. What the authors observed across the whole study: In cross-validation, a model built on a 13 V-J signature told ophthalmopathy apart from stable hyperthyroidism with less than 90% sensitivity and 81% to 82% specificity, and in testing the same model reached 80%/75%. In validation, progression to ophthalmopathy was predicted by the model with nearly 71% sensitivity and nearly 75% specificity, a median of approximately 7.1 months before onset. No statistical method was used to set the sample size in advance, and investigators knew the group allocation. Most expanded thyroid clonotypes (frequency above 0.001) were also detected in blood, suggesting blood repertoires may reflect thyroid immune responses.

Moderately to severely active disease, a Clinical Activity Score of at least 3, a NOSPECS grade of at least 4, and a duration under 3 months were present in ophthalmopathy patients. Any patient with an uncontrolled infection, another autoimmune disease, pregnancy or lactation was excluded. Clinical symptoms, serum thyroxine and TRAb, thyroid ultrasound, and orbital computed tomography formed the basis for the diagnoses. PBMCs were separated from approximately 10 ml of fresh peripheral blood using Ficoll-Paque density gradient centrifugation. Total RNA was extracted with Trizol reagent, and quality was checked on an Agilent 2100 Bioanalyzer. TCR beta CDR3 regions were amplified from RNA transcripts. The TCR CDR3 was subjected to a first round of RT-PCR using the HTBI primer set and the Qiagen OneStep RT-PCR kit. A second multiplex PCR round built the libraries, followed by size selection and purification. Libraries were sequenced paired-end with 100 bp reads on an Illumina HiSeq2000. Under the source paper's analysis protocol: SOAPnuke was used to process the raw data, removing reads that contained adapters or uncalled bases, had a mean Phred below 15, or lacked an exact match to the constant primer or identifier. High-quality paired reads were merged with COPE v1.2.5, and unique nucleotide sequences were defined as clonotypes. MiTCR v1.1 was used to align the clonotypes against IMGT TRBV, TRBD and TRBJ reference segments. The analysis included only V-J combinations with a frequency above 0.0001, which together covered approximately 99% of the repertoires. A TCS score was defined as the ratio of F50 (clonal expansion) to E x V (chaos), with BLOSUM62-based TCRdist applied between CDR3 peptides within each V-J. Welch's t-statistics and random forest reduced around 520 V-J features to 10 to 15, which were used in a naive Bayes classifier (R e1071). The public sequencing data were trimmed at Q25 with fastp and processed into clonotypes with MiXCR by TCRdb, which kept only in-frame beta chains. Every distinct CDR3 protein forms one entry, paired with its most common genes and DNA. These V and J calls derive from TCRdb rather than the authors' analysis. The sample yields 300,000 to 400,000 distinct CDR3 sequences; roughly 15% were counted once. The top ten clonotypes cover around 20% of the sample.

The CDR3 runs 15 amino acids, cysteine and phenylalanine included. Only the CDR3 portion is preserved as DNA: 45 bases, with reading frame beginning at the first base. The V end gives up 0 bases and the J end 6 bases, leaving 4 bases in the junction not matched to a gene. Sequences SGHNT (CDR1) and YENEEA (CDR2) are obtained from the germline V gene. The chain is encoded by TRBV11-3 joined to TRBJ2-1; 8 central bases correspond to TRBD1. The source of this sequence is a woman in her 30s with Graves' ophthalmopathy. The sequenced sample consisted of blood. The CDR3 here reads CASSLDLGQGNEQFF. The DNA sequence is as follows: TGTGCCAGCAGCTTAGATCTTGGACAGGGCAATGAGCAGTTCTTC.